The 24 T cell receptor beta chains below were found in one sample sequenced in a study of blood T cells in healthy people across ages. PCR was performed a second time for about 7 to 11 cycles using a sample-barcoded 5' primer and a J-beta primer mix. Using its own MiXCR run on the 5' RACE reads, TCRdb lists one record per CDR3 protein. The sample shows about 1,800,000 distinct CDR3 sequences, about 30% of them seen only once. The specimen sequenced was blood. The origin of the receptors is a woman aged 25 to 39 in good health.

The CDR3 here is CASSLLGRQGTDTQYF. The DNA for the CDR3 is TGCGCCAGCAGCTTGCTAGGCCGACAGGGGACAGATACGCAGTATTTT. The V and J genes are TRBV5-1 and TRBJ2-3, with 8 nucleotides matching TRBD1. With 1 base clipped from V and 3 bases from J, the junction kept 7 bases outside the gene matches. The CDR3 runs 16 residues. From germline, CDR1 is SGHRS and CDR2 YFSETQ. Variable domain in full (rest from reference TRBV5-1 and TRBJ2-3): KAGVTQTPRYLIKTRGQQVTLSCSPISGHRSVSWYQQTPGQGLQFLFEYFSETQRNKGNFPGRFSGRQFSNSRSEMNVSTLELGDSALYLCASSLLGRQGTDTQYFGPGTRLTVL.

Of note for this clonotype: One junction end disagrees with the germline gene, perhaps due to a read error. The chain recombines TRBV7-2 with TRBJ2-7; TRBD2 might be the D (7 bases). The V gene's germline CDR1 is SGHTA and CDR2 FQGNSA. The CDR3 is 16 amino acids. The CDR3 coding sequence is TGTGCCAGCAGCCCTGGCGGGGGCGGAAACTCCTACGGGCAGTACTTC. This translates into CASSPGGGGNSYGQYF.

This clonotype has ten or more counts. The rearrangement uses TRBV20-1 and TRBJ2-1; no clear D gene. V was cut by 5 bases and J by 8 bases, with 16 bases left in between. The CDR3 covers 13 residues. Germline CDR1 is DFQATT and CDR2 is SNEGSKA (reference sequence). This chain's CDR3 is CSAPVEAGHEQFF. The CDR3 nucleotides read TGCAGTGCTCCCGTGGAAGCCGGGCATGAGCAGTTCTTC.

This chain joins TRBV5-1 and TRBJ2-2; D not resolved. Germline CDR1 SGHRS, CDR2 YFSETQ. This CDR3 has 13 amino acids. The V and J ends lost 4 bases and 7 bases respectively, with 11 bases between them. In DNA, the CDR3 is TGCGCCAGCAGCCAAAACGGTGGCGGGGAGCTGTTTTTT. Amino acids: CASSQNGGGELFF.

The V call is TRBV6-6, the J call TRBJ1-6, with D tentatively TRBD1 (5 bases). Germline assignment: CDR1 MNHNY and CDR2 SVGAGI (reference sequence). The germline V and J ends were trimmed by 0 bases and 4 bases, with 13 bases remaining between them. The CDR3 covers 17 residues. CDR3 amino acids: CASSYSRGEGYNSPLHF. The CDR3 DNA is TGTGCCAGCAGTTACTCACGAGGTGAGGGGTATAATTCACCCCTCCACTTT.

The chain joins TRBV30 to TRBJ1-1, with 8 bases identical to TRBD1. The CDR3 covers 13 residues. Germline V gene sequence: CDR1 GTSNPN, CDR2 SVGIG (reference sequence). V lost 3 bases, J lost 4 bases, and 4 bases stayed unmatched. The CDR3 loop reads CAWSPGTGTEAFF. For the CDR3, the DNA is TGTGCCTGGAGCCCAGGGACAGGCACTGAAGCTTTCTTT.

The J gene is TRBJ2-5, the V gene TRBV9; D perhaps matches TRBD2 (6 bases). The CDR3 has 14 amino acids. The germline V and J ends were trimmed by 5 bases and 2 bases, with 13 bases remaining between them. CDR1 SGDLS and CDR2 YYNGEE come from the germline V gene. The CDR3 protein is CASSNAGGQETQYF. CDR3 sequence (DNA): TGTGCCAGCAGTAACGCCGGGGGTCAAGAGACCCAGTACTTC.

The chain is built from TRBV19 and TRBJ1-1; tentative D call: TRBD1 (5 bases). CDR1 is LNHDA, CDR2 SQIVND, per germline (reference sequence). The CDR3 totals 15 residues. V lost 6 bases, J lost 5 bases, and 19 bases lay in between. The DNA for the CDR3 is TGTGCCAGTAGGGGGTATACGAGGGGTCGGACTGAAGCTTTCTTT. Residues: CASRGYTRGRTEAFF. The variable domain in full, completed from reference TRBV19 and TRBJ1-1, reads DGGITQSPKYLFRKEGQNVTLSCEQNLNHDAMYWYRQDPGQGLRLIYYSQIVNDFQKGDIAEGYSVSREKKESFPLTVTSAQKNPTAFYLCASRGYTRGRTEAFFGQGTRLTVV.

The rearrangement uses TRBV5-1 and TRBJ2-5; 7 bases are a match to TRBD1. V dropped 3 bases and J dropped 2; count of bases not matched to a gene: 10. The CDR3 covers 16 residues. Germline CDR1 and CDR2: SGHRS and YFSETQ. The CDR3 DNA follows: TGCGCCAGCAGCTCCGTGGGACAGATTATACAAGAGACCCAGTACTTC. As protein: CASSSVGQIIQETQYF.

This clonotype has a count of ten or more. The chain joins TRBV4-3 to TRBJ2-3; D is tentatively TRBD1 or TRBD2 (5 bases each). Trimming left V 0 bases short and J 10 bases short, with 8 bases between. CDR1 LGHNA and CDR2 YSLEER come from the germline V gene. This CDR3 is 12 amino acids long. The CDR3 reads CASSQDWGPQYF. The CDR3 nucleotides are TGCGCCAGCAGCCAAGATTGGGGACCGCAGTATTTT.

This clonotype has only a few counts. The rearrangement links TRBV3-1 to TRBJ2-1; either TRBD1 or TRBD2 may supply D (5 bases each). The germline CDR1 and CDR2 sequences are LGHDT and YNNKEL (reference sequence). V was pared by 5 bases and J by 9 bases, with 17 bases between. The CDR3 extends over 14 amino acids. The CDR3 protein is CASSSGTRASEQFF. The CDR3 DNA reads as TGTGCCAGCAGCTCCGGGACCAGAGCGAGTGAGCAGTTCTTC.

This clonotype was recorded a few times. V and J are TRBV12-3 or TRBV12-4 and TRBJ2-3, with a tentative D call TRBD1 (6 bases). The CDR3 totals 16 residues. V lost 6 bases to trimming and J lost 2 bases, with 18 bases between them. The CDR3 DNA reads TGTGCCAGCAGGCGCGCCGGGACAATGGTCACAGATACGCAGTATTTT. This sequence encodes CASRRAGTMVTDTQYF.

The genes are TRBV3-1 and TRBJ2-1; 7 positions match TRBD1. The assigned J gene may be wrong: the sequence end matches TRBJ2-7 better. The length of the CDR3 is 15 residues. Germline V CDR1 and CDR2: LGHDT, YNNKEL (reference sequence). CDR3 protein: CASSFDRDPYNEQYF. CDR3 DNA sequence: TGTGCCAGCAGTTTCGACAGGGACCCCTACAATGAGCAGTACTTC.

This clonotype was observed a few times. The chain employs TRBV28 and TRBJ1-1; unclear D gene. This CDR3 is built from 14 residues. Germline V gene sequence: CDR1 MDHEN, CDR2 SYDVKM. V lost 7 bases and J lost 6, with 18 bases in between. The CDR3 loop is CASTFSAPQSEAFF. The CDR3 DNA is TGTGCCAGCACCTTTTCCGCTCCGCAATCTGAAGCTTTCTTT.

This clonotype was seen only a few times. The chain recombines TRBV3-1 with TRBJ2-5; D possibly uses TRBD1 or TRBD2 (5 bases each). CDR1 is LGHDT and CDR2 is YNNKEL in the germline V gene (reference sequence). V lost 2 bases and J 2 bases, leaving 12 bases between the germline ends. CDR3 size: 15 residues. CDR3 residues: CASSQIPGRQETQYF. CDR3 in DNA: TGTGCCAGCAGCCAAATTCCGGGACGTCAAGAGACCCAGTACTTC.

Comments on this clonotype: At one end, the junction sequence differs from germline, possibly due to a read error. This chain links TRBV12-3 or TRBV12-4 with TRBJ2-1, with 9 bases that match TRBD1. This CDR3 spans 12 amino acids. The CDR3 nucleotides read TGCGCCAGCAGCCCCGGACAGGGGAGGGAGTTCTTC. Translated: CASSPGQGREFF.

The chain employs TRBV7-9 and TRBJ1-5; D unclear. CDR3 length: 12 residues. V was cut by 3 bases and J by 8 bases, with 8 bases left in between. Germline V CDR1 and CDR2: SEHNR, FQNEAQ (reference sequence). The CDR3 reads CASSLVGEPQHF. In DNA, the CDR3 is TGTGCCAGCAGCTTGGTCGGGGAGCCCCAGCATTTT.

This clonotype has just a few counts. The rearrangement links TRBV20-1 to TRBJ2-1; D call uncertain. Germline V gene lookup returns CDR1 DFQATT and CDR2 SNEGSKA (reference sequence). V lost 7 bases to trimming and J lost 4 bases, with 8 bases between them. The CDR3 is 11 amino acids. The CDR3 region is CSVFEYNEQFF. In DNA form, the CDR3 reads TGCAGTGTGTTTGAATACAATGAGCAGTTCTTC.

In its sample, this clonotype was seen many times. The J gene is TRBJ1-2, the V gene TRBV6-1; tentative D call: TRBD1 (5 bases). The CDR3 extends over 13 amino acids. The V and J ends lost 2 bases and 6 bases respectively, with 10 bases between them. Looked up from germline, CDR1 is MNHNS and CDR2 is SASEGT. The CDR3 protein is CASSEIGRDGYTF. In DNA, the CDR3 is TGTGCCAGCAGTGAAATCGGCAGGGATGGCTACACCTTC.

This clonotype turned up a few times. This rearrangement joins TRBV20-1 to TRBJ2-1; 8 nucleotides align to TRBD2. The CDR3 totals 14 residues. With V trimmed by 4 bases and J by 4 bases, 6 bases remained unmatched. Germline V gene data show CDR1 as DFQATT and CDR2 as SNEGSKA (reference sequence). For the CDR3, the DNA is TGCAGTGCTAAAGAAGCGGGGGATTACAATGAGCAGTTCTTC. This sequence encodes CSAKEAGDYNEQFF.

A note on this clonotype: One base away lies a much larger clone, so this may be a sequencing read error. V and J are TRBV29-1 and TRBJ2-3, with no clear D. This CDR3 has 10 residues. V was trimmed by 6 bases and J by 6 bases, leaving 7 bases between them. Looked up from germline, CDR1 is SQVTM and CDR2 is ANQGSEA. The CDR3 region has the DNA TGCAGCGTGTGGCGCGATACGCAGTATTTT. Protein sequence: CSVWRDTQYF.

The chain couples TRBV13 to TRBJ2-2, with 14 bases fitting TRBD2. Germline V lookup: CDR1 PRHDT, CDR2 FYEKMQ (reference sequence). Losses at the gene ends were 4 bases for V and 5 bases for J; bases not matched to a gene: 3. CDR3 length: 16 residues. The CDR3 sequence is CASSSGTSGGTGELFF. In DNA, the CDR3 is TGTGCCAGCAGCTCCGGGACTAGCGGGGGTACCGGGGAGCTGTTTTTT. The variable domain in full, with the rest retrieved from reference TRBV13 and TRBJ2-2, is AAGVIQSPRHLIKEKRETATLKCYPIPRHDTVYWYQQGPGQDPQFLISFYEKMQSDKGSIPDRFSAQQFSDYHSELNMSSLELGDSALYFCASSSGTSGGTGELFFGEGSRLTVL.

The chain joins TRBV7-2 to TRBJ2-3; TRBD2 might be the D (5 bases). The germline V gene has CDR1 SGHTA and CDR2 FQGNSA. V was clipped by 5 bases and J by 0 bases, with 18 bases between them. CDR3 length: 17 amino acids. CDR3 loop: CASSPLRERLSTDTQYF. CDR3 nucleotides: TGTGCCAGCAGCCCCCTAAGGGAGCGCCTAAGCACAGATACGCAGTATTTT.

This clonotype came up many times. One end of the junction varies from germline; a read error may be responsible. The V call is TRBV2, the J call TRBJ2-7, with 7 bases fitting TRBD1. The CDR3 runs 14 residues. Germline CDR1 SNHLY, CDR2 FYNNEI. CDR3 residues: CASRPRQGSLEQYF. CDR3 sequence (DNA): TGTGCTAGCAGACCAAGACAGGGTTCCCTCGAGCAGTACTTC.